This T cell receptor (beta chain) was captured in a study of T cells in Graves' hyperthyroidism and ophthalmopathy. RNA transcripts provided the source from which TCR beta CDR3 regions were amplified. With the HTBI primer set, the TCR CDR3 went through a first round of RT-PCR. TCRdb called the multiplex PCR reads again in MiXCR, with one record for every CDR3 protein. This table has some 760,000 distinct CDR3 sequences, approximately 14% appearing once. At least ten counts were recorded for this clonotype. The patients, who ranged from 18 to 65 in age, presented with newly diagnosed hyperthyroidism lasting under 2 months. Exclusion of a patient resulted from uncontrolled infection, other autoimmune disease, pregnancy or lactation. Trimming removed 1 base from V and 6 bases from J; junction bases left unmatched: 11. CDR1 and CDR2 from the germline V gene are SGHAT and FQDESV (reference sequence). The CDR3 consists of 16 residues.

This rearrangement joins TRBV11-1 to TRBJ2-7, with 8 bases matching TRBD2. This clonotype originated in a young woman with Graves' hyperthyroidism. The specimen sequenced was blood. Here the CDR3 reads CASSLEVRTSSGEQYF. The CDR3 DNA reads TGTGCCAGCAGCTTAGAAGTGAGGACTAGCTCGGGCGAGCAGTACTTC.